Listed here are 21 T cell receptor beta chains from one sample, sequenced in a study of CD8 T cells in ankylosing spondylitis. Antigen specificity for these receptors is unknown. Findings and limits, study-wide: For ankylosing spondylitis blood, a TCR beta motif of 7 or 8 highly homologous variants appeared characteristic.

TCRdb redid the calling of the 5' RACE reads with MiXCR, one entry per CDR3 protein. The top ten clones hold approximately 30% of a sample with more than 100,000 distinct CDR3 sequences, 17% of them seen once. The sample taken for sequencing was blood, either unsorted or a sorted T cell fraction (not recorded which). These receptors originate from a male donor with ankylosing spondylitis.

This clonotype was seen only a few times. This chain links TRBV20-1 with TRBJ2-2; D call uncertain. CDR1 is DFQATT, CDR2 SNEGSKA, per germline (reference sequence). CDR3 length equals 11 residues. With 2 bases removed from V and 6 bases from J, the gap between germline ends came to 4 bases. CDR3 region: CSARIAGELFF. For the CDR3, the DNA is TGCAGTGCTAGAATCGCCGGGGAGCTGTTTTTT.

This clonotype was seen a few times. The chain has TRBV18 and TRBJ2-7, with 7 bases fitting TRBD2. The CDR3 contains 13 residues. CDR1 and CDR2 (germline): KGHSH, LQKENI. V dropped 3 bases and J dropped 3; count of bases not matched to a gene: 2. The chain's CDR3 is CASSPGTIYEQYF. The CDR3 DNA reads TGTGCCAGCTCACCCGGGACTATCTACGAGCAGTACTTC.

This clonotype was recorded a few times. V gene TRBV9 combines with J gene TRBJ1-1; 9 bases fit TRBD1. This CDR3 contains 16 residues. Trimming removed 3 bases from V and 0 bases from J; junction bases left unmatched: 6. CDR1 is SGDLS, CDR2 YYNGEE, per germline. CDR3 amino acids: CASSAGQGILNTEAFF. The CDR3 DNA is TGTGCCAGCAGCGCGGGACAGGGCATTTTGAACACTGAAGCTTTCTTT. The whole variable domain, filled in from reference TRBV9 and TRBJ1-1, reads DSGVTQTPKHLITATGQRVTLRCSPRSGDLSVYWYQQSLDQGLQFLIQYYNGEERAKGNILERFSAQQFPDLHSELNLSSLELGDSALYFCASSAGQGILNTEAFFGQGTRLTVV.

The sample holds a few counts of this clonotype. The chain is built from TRBV4-1 and TRBJ1-1; no firm D call. V gave up 0 bases and J gave up 4 bases, with 9 bases separating them. The CDR3 length is 14 residues. CDR1 is MGHRA and CDR2 is YSYEKL in the germline V gene. In nucleotides, the CDR3 is TGCGCCAGCAGCCAAGAACTGGGGATCACTGAAGCTTTCTTT. Its translation: CASSQELGITEAFF.

About this clonotype: At one of its ends the junction is not consistent with the germline gene, which may arise from a read error. The CDR3: CASSLEAGGSGVLFF. CDR3 coding DNA: TGTGCCAGCAGCTTAGAGGCAGGGGGGTCCGGGGTGCTGTTTTTT. J is TRBJ2-2 and V is TRBV7-6; TRBD1 is a possible D gene (7 bases). CDR3 size: 15 residues. Per the germline V gene, CDR1 is SGHVS and CDR2 is FNYEAQ. The variable domain in full, completed from reference TRBV7-6 and TRBJ2-2, reads GAGVSQSPRYKVTKRGQDVALRCDPISGHVSLYWYRQALGQGPEFLTYFNYEAQQDKSGLPNDRFSAERPEGSISTLTIQRTEQRDSAMYRCASSLEAGGSGVLFFGEGSRLTVL.

Only a few counts were recorded for this clonotype. The genes are TRBV7-9 and TRBJ2-3, with TRBD2 as a possible D gene (6 bases). The CDR3 is made up of 16 amino acids. The germline V gene has CDR1 SEHNR and CDR2 FQNEAQ (reference sequence). Trimming shortened V by 6 bases and J by 1 base, and 17 bases separated the two germline ends. This chain's CDR3 is CASSLGGLAGTDTQYF. The CDR3 DNA sequence: TGTGCCAGCAGTCTCGGCGGGTTAGCGGGCACAGATACGCAGTATTTT.

The chain recombines TRBV12-3 or TRBV12-4 with TRBJ2-2; 8 nucleotides match TRBD2. The CDR3 has 18 residues. The V and J ends lost 0 bases and 3 bases, in that order; junction bases with no gene match: 9. This chain's CDR3 is CASSLAQIAGTYTGELFF. The DNA of the CDR3 is TGTGCCAGCAGTTTAGCGCAGATAGCGGGAACCTACACCGGGGAGCTGTTTTTT.

This clonotype was detected only a few times. The CDR3 loop is CASSSDFTGAYNEQFF. CDR3 nucleotide sequence: TGTGCCAGCAGTTCCGATTTCACGGGGGCCTACAATGAGCAGTTCTTC. The chain recombines TRBV27 with TRBJ2-1, with a possible D match to TRBD2 (6 bases). Looked up from germline, CDR1 is MNHEY and CDR2 is SMNVEV (reference sequence). There are 16 residues in the CDR3. V dropped 4 bases and J dropped 2 bases, with 15 bases sitting between them.

This clonotype was observed a few times. V is TRBV12-5 and J is TRBJ2-7; D is possibly TRBD2 (5 bases). The CDR3 totals 16 residues. Between the trimmed V and J ends, which lost 2 bases and 2 bases, there was a span of 16 bases. The germline V gene has CDR1 LGHNT and CDR2 FRNRAP. CDR3 in DNA: TGTGCTAGTGGTTTGCAAACGGTACTAGAAGCCTACGAGCAGTACTTC. Translating it yields CASGLQTVLEAYEQYF.

The rearrangement joins TRBV7-6 to TRBJ2-7; 13 nucleotides line up with TRBD2. The CDR3 runs 15 residues. CDR1 and CDR2 from the germline V gene are SGHVS and FNYEAQ. With V trimmed by 5 bases and J by 2 bases, 3 bases remained unmatched. The CDR3 nucleotides read TGTGCCAGCAGCCCAGGGACTAGCGGGACCTACGAGCAGTACTTC. Protein: CASSPGTSGTYEQYF.

CDR3 sequence (DNA): TGTGCCAGCAGCTCCCGGGACTCGAACACCGGGGAGCTGTTTTTT. It yields the protein CASSSRDSNTGELFF. The genes are TRBV11-2 and TRBJ2-2, with D possibly TRBD2 on 6 matching bases. Germline CDR1 and CDR2: SGHAT and FQNNGV. Trimming shortened V by 4 bases and J by 0 bases, and 9 bases separated the two germline ends. There are 15 residues in the CDR3.

This clonotype was observed a few times. The chain links TRBV4-2 to TRBJ2-5, with no clear D. Germline values: CDR1 LGHNA, CDR2 YNFKEQ. The CDR3 covers 13 residues. The V end was cut by 5 bases, the J end by 4 bases, with 11 bases between. Here the CDR3 reads CASSVVTGETQYF. CDR3 coding DNA: TGTGCCAGCAGCGTGGTGACGGGAGAGACCCAGTACTTC.

This clonotype was counted many times. J is TRBJ2-7 and V is TRBV10-3; 8 bases line up with TRBD1. The CDR3 has 14 amino acids. Per germline, CDR1 ENHRY and CDR2 SYGVKD. J gave up 3 bases and V 3 bases, and 4 bases lay outside the gene matches. DNA of the CDR3: TGTGCCATCAGTGACCCAGGGGGCGGCTACGAGCAGTACTTC. Translation: CAISDPGGGYEQYF.

The chain recombines TRBV20-1 with TRBJ2-3; tentative D call: TRBD2 (6 bases). Trimming removed 3 bases at V and 0 bases at J, with 10 bases between. Germline CDR1 DFQATT, CDR2 SNEGSKA (reference sequence). The length of the CDR3 is 14 residues. The chain's CDR3 is CSASAGSSTDTQYF. CDR3 nucleotides: TGCAGTGCTAGTGCCGGGAGTAGCACAGATACGCAGTATTTT.

In its sample, this clonotype was seen a few times. The chain links TRBV28 to TRBJ2-3; D is perhaps TRBD1 (5 bases). This CDR3 has 16 amino acids. The germline CDR1 and CDR2 sequences are MDHEN and SYDVKM. The ends were cut back, 5 bases at V and 2 bases at J, with 17 bases in the middle. CDR3 sequence (DNA): TGTGCCAGCAGTGTCGCGCGTCAGGGTGACACAGATACGCAGTATTTT. This encodes CASSVARQGDTDTQYF.

The chain couples TRBV11-2 to TRBJ2-2; 11 bases agree with TRBD2. With 5 bases clipped from V and 0 bases from J, the junction kept 8 bases outside the gene matches. Germline V gives CDR1 SGHAT, CDR2 FQNNGV. CDR3 length: 18 residues. CDR3 amino acids: CASSPRLAGISNTGELFF. The DNA of the CDR3 is TGTGCCAGCAGCCCCCGACTAGCGGGGATATCGAACACCGGGGAGCTGTTTTTT.

The V gene is TRBV11-2, the J gene TRBJ1-5; D gene uncertain. V lost 1 base and J lost 0, with 7 bases in between. This CDR3 region has 15 residues. CDR1 and CDR2 (germline): SGHAT, FQNNGV. The DNA for the CDR3 is TGTGCCAGCAGCTTAGTGTCGAATAGCAATCAGCCCCAGCATTTT. This encodes CASSLVSNSNQPQHF.

CDR3 residues: CASSPGTTLQYF. CDR3 DNA sequence: TGTGCCAGTAGTCCAGGGACAACACTGCAGTACTTC. The rearrangement links TRBV19 to TRBJ2-7; weak D call: TRBD1 (6 bases). CDR1 is LNHDA and CDR2 is SQIVND in the germline V gene (reference sequence). The CDR3 has 12 residues. V lost 5 bases, J lost 9 bases, and 14 bases lay in between.

Only a few counts were recorded for this clonotype. The J gene is TRBJ2-1, the V gene TRBV9; D is perhaps TRBD1 or TRBD2 (5 bases each). Trimming pared 4 bases from V and 5 bases from J, leaving 16 bases between. Germline-derived CDR1 and CDR2 are SGDLS and YYNGEE. The CDR3 covers 15 residues. CDR3 amino acids: CASSPHRGENNEQFF. The CDR3 DNA reads TGTGCCAGCAGCCCCCATAGGGGAGAAAACAATGAGCAGTTCTTC. Full variable domain (outside the CDR3, taken from reference TRBV9 and TRBJ2-1): DSGVTQTPKHLITATGQRVTLRCSPRSGDLSVYWYQQSLDQGLQFLIQYYNGEERAKGNILERFSAQQFPDLHSELNLSSLELGDSALYFCASSPHRGENNEQFFGPGTRLTVL.

This clonotype has more than one count but fewer than ten. The chain is built from TRBV19 and TRBJ2-3; 7 bases are shared with TRBD2. The CDR3 contains 14 residues. CDR1 and CDR2 from the germline V gene are LNHDA and SQIVND (reference sequence). V lost 7 bases, J lost 3 bases, and 7 bases stayed unmatched. CDR3 sequence (DNA): TGTGCCAGTATGAGCGGGGCGAGGACAGATACGCAGTATTTT. Its translation is CASMSGARTDTQYF.

This clonotype was found once. This chain links TRBV7-3 with TRBJ2-3, with 7 bases fitting TRBD1. CDR1 is SGHTA, CDR2 FQGTGA, per germline. J lost 0 bases, V lost 5 bases, and 5 bases had no gene match. The CDR3 contains 15 residues. The CDR3 sequence: CASSTTGASTDTQYF. The DNA for the CDR3 is TGTGCCAGCAGCACCACAGGGGCCAGCACAGATACGCAGTATTTT.